These 6 T cell receptor beta chains were sequenced from one sample in a study of read filtering for tumor transcriptome and immune sequencing. The library was built from roughly 400 ng RNA with molecular barcoded adaptors for alpha/delta and beta/gamma chains. TCRdb itself ran the reads through MiXCR, one entry per CDR3 protein. The sample lists tens of thousands of distinct CDR3 sequences, under 25% occurring once. Sequenced material: a population of CD138-negative cells sorted from bone marrow. These receptors were obtained from a donor older than 35 with multiple myeloma.

Ten or more counts support this clonotype. The rearrangement joins TRBV12-3 or TRBV12-4 to TRBJ2-5; D remains ambiguous. The V and J ends lost 1 base and 4 bases respectively, with 7 bases between them. The CDR3 is 13 residues long. CDR3 residues: CASSLEVTETQYF. The DNA of the CDR3 is TGTGCCAGCAGTTTAGAGGTGACAGAGACCCAGTACTTC.

About this clonotype itself: In this CDR3 the conserved last residue, phenylalanine or tryptophan, is missing, so a read error is likely. The rearrangement uses TRBV7-9 and TRBJ2-1; 10 bases are a match to TRBD1. Germline CDR1 and CDR2: SEHNR and FQNEAQ (reference sequence). Trimming removed 5 bases from V and 2 bases from J; junction bases left unmatched: 15. This CDR3 has 19 residues. The DNA for the CDR3 is TGTGCCAGCAGCCCTCGAGCGCACCGGGACAGGGGACCCTACAATGAGCAGTTCCTC. Amino acid sequence: CASSPRAHRDRGPYNEQFL.

Points on this clonotype: Being one base from a much bigger clone, this may be a read error. The chain links TRBV6-5 to TRBJ2-1; D perhaps matches TRBD1 (6 bases). Trimming pared 10 bases from V and 12 bases from J, leaving 16 bases between. CDR1 and CDR2 from the germline V gene are MNHEY and SVGAGI. The CDR3 is 11 amino acids. As DNA, the CDR3 is TGTGCCACTGGGAAGGGGGATGGGCAGTTCTTC. Its translation is CATGKGDGQFF.

In this sample, this clonotype turned up once. The germline gene is not matched at one end of the junction; a read error may be the cause. V is TRBV9 and J is TRBJ2-1, with D tentatively TRBD2 (6 bases). Germline CDR1 is SGDLS and CDR2 is YYNGEE. The CDR3 is made up of 14 amino acids. CDR3 sequence (DNA): TGTGCCAGCAGCCCCCGGACTACCCACAATGAGCAATTCTTC. This sequence encodes CASSPRTTHNEQFF.

This clonotype was counted many times. One end of the junction varies from germline; a read error may be responsible. The chain is built from TRBV5-1 and TRBJ2-7, with 9 bases matching TRBD1. CDR1 and CDR2 from the germline V gene are SGHRS and YFSETQ. The CDR3 spans 13 residues. CDR3 DNA: TGTGCCAGCAGCTTGGACAGGGGTTACGAGCAGTACTTC. As protein: CASSLDRGYEQYF.

This clonotype has more than one count but fewer than ten. The chain combines TRBV2 with TRBJ2-4; 8 bases fit TRBD1. Trimming took 2 bases from V and 3 from J; bases not matched to a gene: 6. This CDR3 comprises 16 residues. Germline V CDR1 and CDR2: SNHLY, FYNNEI. DNA of the CDR3: TGTGCCAGCAGTGAACAGGGGGCTGAGGGCAAAAACATTCAGTACTTC. Translating it yields CASSEQGAEGKNIQYF.